The T cell receptor (beta chain) under discussion was sequenced for a study of OX40 agonist ivuxolimab in advanced cancers. Assay: immunoSEQ multiplex PCR; the TCRdb copy retains only in-frame clones and omits some. The data hold about 75,000 clones, with just over 85% observed a single time. Germline V CDR1 and CDR2: SGHTA, FQGTGA. CDR3 length equals 18 residues. Unmatched junction bases numbered 11, after V lost 5 bases and J lost 2 bases. The J gene is TRBJ2-3, the V gene TRBV7-3; 12 nucleotides line up with TRBD2. The input for sequencing was CD4+ or CD8+ T cells sorted from blood, taken in a trial of the OX40 agonist ivuxolimab. The sequence came from an adult with an advanced solid tumor such as melanoma, head and neck, liver or kidney cancer. CDR3 sequence (DNA): TGTGCCAGCAGCGCCGGACTAGCGGGGAGAATTTCCACAGATACGCAGTATTTT. Protein product: CASSAGLAGRISTDTQYF.